This T cell receptor (beta chain) is drawn from a study of response to subunit inactivated influenza vaccine. The V end lost 1 base, the J end lost 1 base, and 18 bases lay between the germline ends. Germline V gives CDR1 DFQATT, CDR2 SNEGSKA (reference sequence). There are 17 residues in the CDR3. TCRdb fed the RT-PCR reads into MiXCR, producing one record per CDR3 protein. The sample yields 500,000 to 700,000 distinct CDR3 sequences, approximately 24% seen once. There are a few counts of this clonotype. These data were also reused for a study on T cells expressing NK-cell markers. That source notes: UMI-tagged 5'RACE template switching yielded the TCR beta cDNA. Sorted CD3+CD56+NKG2C+, CD3+CD56+NKG2C- and CD3+CD56-NKG2C+ T-cell subsets were beta-chain profiled. Several of the experiments relied on an anti-gamma-delta TCR antibody so that only alpha-beta TCR T cells were sorted. Of CD8+ T cells, about 1.0-8% belonged to dominant NKG2C+ clonotypes in five or six donors.

The source is a man aged 45-65 years who received an inactivated influenza vaccine. Here the sequenced sample was CD4+ T cells sorted from PBMCs, taken 11 to 12 days after vaccination. The chain joins TRBV20-1 to TRBJ2-3; D is ambiguous. For the CDR3, the DNA is TGCAGTGCTAGAGTGGGTTCTGGCGGATACGGCACAGATACGCAGTATTTT. Its protein product is CSARVGSGGYGTDTQYF.